This T cell receptor beta chain was found in a study of CD8+ T cells in alopecia areata. For the study at large: Treated patients were dosed with oral tofacitinib, taking 5 to 10 mg twice daily. The tofacitinib course ran for 6 to 18 months and was followed by 6 months off drug.

About this clone itself: Its antigen is unidentified.

Findings and limits, study-wide: Scalp specimens additionally yield sequences from normal skin's resident alphabeta T cells.

Samples from alopecia areata patients were lesional scalp punch biopsies and peripheral blood. V was cut by 6 bases and J by 4 bases, with 12 bases left in between. This CDR3 contains 14 residues. Germline CDR1 is SNHLY and CDR2 is FYNNEI. Sequencing relied on a cDNA template that was reverse transcribed from extracted RNA. TCRdb keeps only in-frame clones here, not all; method: immunoSEQ multiplex PCR. This table has around 98,000 clones, roughly two fifths appearing once. The origin of this receptor is a human donor with alopecia areata. The J gene is TRBJ2-2, the V gene TRBV2; D ambiguous. The sequencing input was CD4+ T cells sorted from blood. The DNA of the CDR3 is TGTGCCAGCAGCCCCGACTTTGTCACCGGGGAGCTGTTTTTT. Translation gives CASSPDFVTGELFF.